The 8 T cell receptor beta chains reported below all come from one sample, sequenced in a study of blood T cell repertoires in COVID-19. TCRdb's table, derived via immunoSEQ multiplex PCR, lists solely in-frame clones and lacks some. The sample has over 85,000 clones, 84% seen once; the top ten hold about 25%. Sequencing was performed on peripheral blood. The receptors stem from a man aged 55 to 70 with acute or convalescent COVID-19.

This chain links TRBV5-4 with TRBJ1-3, with TRBD1 identical over 8 bases. V was pared by 4 bases and J by 3 bases, with 9 bases of the junction left unmatched. The CDR3 loop spans 16 amino acids. In germline, CDR1 is SGHNT, CDR2 YYREEE (reference sequence). The CDR3 sequence: CASSPKPGGGGNTIYF. CDR3 in DNA: TGTGCCAGCAGCCCGAAGCCAGGGGGCGGTGGAAACACCATATATTTT. Full variable domain (remainder filled in from reference TRBV5-4 and TRBJ1-3): ETGVTQSPTHLIKTRGQQVTLRCSSQSGHNTVSWYQQALGQGPQFIFQYYREEENGRGNFPPRFSGLQFPNYSSELNVNALELDDSALYLCASSPKPGGGGNTIYFGEGSWLTVV.

The genes are TRBV7-2 and TRBJ2-3, with 13 bases matching TRBD2. Looked up from germline, CDR1 is SGHTA and CDR2 is FQGNSA. V was clipped by 1 base and J by 5 bases; unmatched bases: 9. CDR3 size: 18 residues. CDR3 sequence reads: CASSLGRTSGGMGDTQYF. DNA of the CDR3: TGTGCCAGCAGCTTAGGGAGGACTAGCGGGGGCATGGGAGATACGCAGTATTTT.

CDR3 protein: CASSDVGGGASTDTQYF. As DNA, the CDR3 is TGTGCCAGCAGTGACGTGGGCGGGGGGGCTAGCACAGATACGCAGTATTTT. This chain uses TRBV2 with TRBJ2-3; 9 bases align to TRBD2. The length of the CDR3 is 17 residues. V was pared by 3 bases and J by 0 bases, with 7 bases of the junction left unmatched. Germline V gives CDR1 SNHLY, CDR2 FYNNEI.

Here the CDR3 reads CATRPGQGAFKKLFF. The CDR3 region has the DNA TGTGCCACCAGACCTGGACAGGGAGCCTTTAAAAAACTGTTTTTT. The V and J genes are TRBV15 and TRBJ1-4, with 8 bases that match TRBD1. With V trimmed by 6 bases and J by 9 bases, 12 bases remained unmatched. The CDR3 sequence is 15 residues long. CDR1 and CDR2 (germline): LNHNV, YYDKDF (reference sequence).

J is TRBJ2-1 and V is TRBV5-1; TRBD1 agrees at 9 bases. CDR1 is SGHRS and CDR2 is YFSETQ in the germline V gene. The junction had 22 bases not matched to a gene; V was cut back by 3 bases and J by 12 bases. The CDR3 has 18 amino acids. CDR3 in DNA: TGCGCCAGCAGCTCGGGGGGAGGGACAGGGCGAAGTCTAGGTCGGCAGTTCTTC. Its protein is CASSSGGGTGRSLGRQFF.

The chain links TRBV7-2 to TRBJ1-4; no definite D call. The CDR3 loop spans 14 amino acids. The V gene's germline CDR1 is SGHTA and CDR2 FQGNSA. V lost 1 base, J lost 6 bases, and 9 bases lay in between. CDR3: CASSLGLYDEKLFF. The CDR3 DNA reads as TGTGCCAGCAGCTTAGGCCTATATGATGAAAAACTGTTTTTT.

V is TRBV5-1 and J is TRBJ1-2; 9 bases agree with TRBD1. CDR3 size: 17 residues. Germline V gene sequence: CDR1 SGHRS, CDR2 YFSETQ. J gave up 6 bases and V 4 bases, and 16 bases lay outside the gene matches. The CDR3 sequence: CASSQDPGQGLRNGYTF. The CDR3 nucleotides read TGCGCCAGCAGCCAAGATCCGGGACAGGGACTACGTAATGGCTACACCTTC.

CDR3 amino acids: CASSLIAGAITGELFF. CDR3 sequence (DNA): TGTGCCAGCAGCTTAATAGCGGGGGCCATCACCGGGGAGCTGTTTTTT. The chain links TRBV7-2 to TRBJ2-2, with TRBD2 matching over 9 bases. The trim removed 2 bases at V and 4 bases at J, leaving 5 bases unmatched. CDR1 and CDR2 (germline): SGHTA, FQGNSA. The CDR3 totals 16 residues.